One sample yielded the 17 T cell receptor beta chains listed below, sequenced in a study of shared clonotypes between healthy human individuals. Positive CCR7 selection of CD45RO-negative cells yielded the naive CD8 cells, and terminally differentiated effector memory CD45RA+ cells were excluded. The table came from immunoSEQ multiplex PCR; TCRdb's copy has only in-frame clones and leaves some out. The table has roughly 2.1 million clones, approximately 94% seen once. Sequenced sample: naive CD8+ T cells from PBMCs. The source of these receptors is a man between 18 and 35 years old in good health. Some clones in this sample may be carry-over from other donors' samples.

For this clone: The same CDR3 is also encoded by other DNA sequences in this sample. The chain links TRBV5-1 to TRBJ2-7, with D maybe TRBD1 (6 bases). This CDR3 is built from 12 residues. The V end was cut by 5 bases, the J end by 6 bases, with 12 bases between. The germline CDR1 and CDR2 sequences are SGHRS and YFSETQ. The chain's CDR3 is CASSPTGSEQYF. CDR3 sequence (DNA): TGCGCCAGCAGTCCTACAGGGAGCGAGCAGTACTTC.

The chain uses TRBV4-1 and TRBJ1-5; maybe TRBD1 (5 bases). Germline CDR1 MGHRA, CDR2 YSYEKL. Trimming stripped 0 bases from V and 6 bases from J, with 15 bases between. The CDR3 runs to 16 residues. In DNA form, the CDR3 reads TGCGCCAGCAGCCAAGATCGGGGGGACGCAGGTCAGCCCCAGCATTTT. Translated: CASSQDRGDAGQPQHF.

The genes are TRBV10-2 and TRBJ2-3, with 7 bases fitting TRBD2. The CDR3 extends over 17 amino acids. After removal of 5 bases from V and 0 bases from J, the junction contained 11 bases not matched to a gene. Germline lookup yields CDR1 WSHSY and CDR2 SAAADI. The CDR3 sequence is CASSLPLSGVSTDTQYF. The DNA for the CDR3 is TGCGCCAGCAGTCTCCCCCTCAGCGGGGTTAGCACAGATACGCAGTATTTT.

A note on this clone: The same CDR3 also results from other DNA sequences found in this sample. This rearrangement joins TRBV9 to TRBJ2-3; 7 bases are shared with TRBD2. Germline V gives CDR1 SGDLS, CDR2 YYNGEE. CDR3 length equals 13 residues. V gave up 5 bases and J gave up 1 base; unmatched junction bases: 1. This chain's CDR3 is CASRGLGTDTQYF. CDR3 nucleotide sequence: TGTGCCAGCAGAGGACTAGGCACAGATACGCAGTATTTT.

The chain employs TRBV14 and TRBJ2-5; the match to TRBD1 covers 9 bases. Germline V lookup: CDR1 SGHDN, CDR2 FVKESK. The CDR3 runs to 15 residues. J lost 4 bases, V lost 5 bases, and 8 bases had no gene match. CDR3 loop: CASSFGTGWAETQYF. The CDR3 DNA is TGTGCCAGCAGCTTTGGGACAGGGTGGGCAGAGACCCAGTACTTC.

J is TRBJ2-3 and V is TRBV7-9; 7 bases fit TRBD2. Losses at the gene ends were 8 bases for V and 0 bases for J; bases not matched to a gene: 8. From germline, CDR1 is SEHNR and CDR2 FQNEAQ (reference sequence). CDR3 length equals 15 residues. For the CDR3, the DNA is TGTGCCAGCGATCGGGGAGGGCCGAGCACAGATACGCAGTATTTT. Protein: CASDRGGPSTDTQYF.

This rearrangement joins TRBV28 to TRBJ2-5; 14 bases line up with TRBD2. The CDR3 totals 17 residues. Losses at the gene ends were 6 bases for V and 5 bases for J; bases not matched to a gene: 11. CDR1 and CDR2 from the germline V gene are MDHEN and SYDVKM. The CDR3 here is CASSLTGTSGSRETQYF. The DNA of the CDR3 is TGTGCCAGCAGCTTAACCGGGACTAGCGGGAGCAGGGAGACCCAGTACTTC. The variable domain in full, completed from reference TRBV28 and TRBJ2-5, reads DVKVTQSSRYLVKRTGEKVFLECVQDMDHENMFWYRQDPGLGLRLIYFSYDVKMKEKGDIPEGYSVSREKKERFSLILESASTNQTSMYLCASSLTGTSGSRETQYFGPGTRLLVL.

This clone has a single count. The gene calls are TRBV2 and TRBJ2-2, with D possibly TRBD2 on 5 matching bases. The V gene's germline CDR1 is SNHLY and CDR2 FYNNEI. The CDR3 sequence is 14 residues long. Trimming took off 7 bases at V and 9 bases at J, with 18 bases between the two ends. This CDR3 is CASKSGGFKWELFF. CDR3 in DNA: TGTGCCAGCAAGAGCGGTGGCTTTAAATGGGAGCTGTTTTTT.

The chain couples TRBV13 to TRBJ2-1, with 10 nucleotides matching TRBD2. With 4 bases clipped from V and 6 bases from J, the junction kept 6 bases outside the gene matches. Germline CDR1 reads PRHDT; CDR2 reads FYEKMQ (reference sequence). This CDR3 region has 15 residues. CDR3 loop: CASSSAGGPRNEQFF. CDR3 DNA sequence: TGTGCCAGCAGCTCAGCGGGAGGGCCCCGCAATGAGCAGTTCTTC.

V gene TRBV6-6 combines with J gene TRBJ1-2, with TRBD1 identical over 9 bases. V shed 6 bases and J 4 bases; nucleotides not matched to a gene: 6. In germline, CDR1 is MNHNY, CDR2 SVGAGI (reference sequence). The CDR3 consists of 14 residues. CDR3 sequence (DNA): TGTGCCAGCAGCCATACACAGGGGGCCTATGGCTACACCTTC. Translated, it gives CASSHTQGAYGYTF.

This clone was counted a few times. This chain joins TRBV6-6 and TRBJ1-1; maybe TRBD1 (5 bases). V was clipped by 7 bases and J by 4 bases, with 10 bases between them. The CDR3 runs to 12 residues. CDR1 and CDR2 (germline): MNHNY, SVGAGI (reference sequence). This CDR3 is CASNAGLTEAFF. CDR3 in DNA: TGTGCCAGCAATGCAGGGCTCACTGAAGCTTTCTTT.

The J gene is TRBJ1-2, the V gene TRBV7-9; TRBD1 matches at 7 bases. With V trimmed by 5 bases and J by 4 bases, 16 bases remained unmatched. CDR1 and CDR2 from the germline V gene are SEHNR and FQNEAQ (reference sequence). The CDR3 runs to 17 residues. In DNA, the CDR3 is TGTGCCAGCAGCCAAAACAGGGGTGGCCCAACCTCCTATGGCTACACCTTC. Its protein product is CASSQNRGGPTSYGYTF.

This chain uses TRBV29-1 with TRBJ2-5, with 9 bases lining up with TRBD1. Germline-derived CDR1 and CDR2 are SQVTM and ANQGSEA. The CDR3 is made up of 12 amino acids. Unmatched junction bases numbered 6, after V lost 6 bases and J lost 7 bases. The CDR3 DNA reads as TGCAGCGTACGGACAGGGGCGAGGACCCAGTACTTC. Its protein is CSVRTGARTQYF.

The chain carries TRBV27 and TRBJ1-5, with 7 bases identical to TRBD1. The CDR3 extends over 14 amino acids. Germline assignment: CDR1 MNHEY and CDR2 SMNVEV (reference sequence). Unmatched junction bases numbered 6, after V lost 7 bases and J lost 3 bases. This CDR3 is CASTKTGTNQPQHF. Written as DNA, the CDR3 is TGTGCCAGCACCAAGACAGGGACCAATCAGCCCCAGCATTTT.

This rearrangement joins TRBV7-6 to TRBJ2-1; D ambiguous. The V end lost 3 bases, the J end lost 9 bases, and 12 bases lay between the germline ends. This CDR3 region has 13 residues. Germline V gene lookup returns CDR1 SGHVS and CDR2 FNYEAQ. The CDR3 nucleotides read TGTGCCAGCAGCTTGAGCAAGCTAAGTGAGCAGTTCTTC. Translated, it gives CASSLSKLSEQFF.

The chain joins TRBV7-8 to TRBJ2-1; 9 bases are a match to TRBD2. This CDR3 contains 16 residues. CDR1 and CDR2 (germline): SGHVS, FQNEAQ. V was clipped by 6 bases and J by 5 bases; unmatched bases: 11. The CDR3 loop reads CASSPGLGLADNEQFF. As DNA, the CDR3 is TGTGCCAGCAGTCCAGGGCTGGGACTAGCCGACAATGAGCAGTTCTTC.

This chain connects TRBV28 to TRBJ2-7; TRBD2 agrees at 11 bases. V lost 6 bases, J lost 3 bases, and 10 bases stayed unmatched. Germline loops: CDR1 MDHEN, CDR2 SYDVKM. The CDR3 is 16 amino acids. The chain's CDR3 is CASSSGTSGLNYEQYF. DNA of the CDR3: TGTGCCAGCAGCTCCGGGACTAGCGGATTAAACTACGAGCAGTACTTC.